Listed below are T cell receptor beta chains from one sample, sequenced in a study of CD8 T cells in ankylosing spondylitis. MiXCR was run by TCRdb on the 5' RACE reads, yielding one entry per CDR3 protein. The sample records about 150,000 distinct CDR3 sequences, around a third being singletons. The source material was synovial fluid, either unsorted or a sorted T cell fraction (not recorded which). These receptors were obtained from a male donor with ankylosing spondylitis. CDR3s include the opening cysteine and the closing phenylalanine or tryptophan. A D gene is named only where the DNA matches it firmly. Clone size appears in some rows only: once, few, many, or a class for an expanded clone.

CDR3	DNA	D	J	size	V
CASSPDMTNSPLHF	TGCGCCAGCAGCCCCGACATGACGAATTCACCCCTCCACTTT	NA	TRBJ1-6	many	TRBV5-1
CSAGPSGRLYGYTF	TGCAGCGCAGGCCCGAGTGGAAGATTATATGGCTACACCTTC	NA	TRBJ1-2	many	TRBV29-1
CASSPGLGNQPQHF	TGTGCCAGCAGCCCAGGGTTGGGCAATCAGCCCCAGCATTTT	NA	TRBJ1-5	few	TRBV6-1
CASSLIGVRVNGYTF	TGTGCCAGCAGTTTAATCGGAGTCAGGGTAAATGGCTACACCTTC	NA	TRBJ1-2	NA	TRBV12-3/TRBV12-4
CASRTTDTQYF	TGTGCCAGCAGGACGACAGATACGCAGTATTTT	NA	TRBJ2-3	few	TRBV6-5
CASSEQQGFGYGYTF	TGTGCCAGCAGCGAACAACAGGGTTTCGGCTATGGCTACACCTTC	NA	TRBJ1-2	NA	TRBV3-1
CASSLSGAGHGFYGYTF	TGTGCCAGCAGCTTATCCGGAGCGGGACACGGATTCTATGGCTACACCTTC	NA	TRBJ1-2	NA	TRBV7-6
CASSQAASASSYEQYF	TGTGCCAGCAGCCAAGCTGCCAGCGCCAGCTCCTACGAGCAGTACTTC	NA	TRBJ2-7	many	TRBV4-2
CSARENTEAFF	TGCAGTGCTAGAGAAAACACTGAAGCTTTCTTT	NA	TRBJ1-1	many	TRBV20-1
CASSQDERGGLEQYF	TGCGCCAGCAGCCAAGACGAGCGGGGGGGCCTCGAGCAGTACTTC	TRBD2	TRBJ2-7	few	TRBV4-1
CAGISSSTDTQYF	TGTGCCGGAATTAGTTCTAGCACAGATACGCAGTATTTT	NA	TRBJ2-3	NA	TRBV30
CSVDTGTGLYNEQFF	TGCAGCGTTGATACCGGGACAGGGCTCTACAATGAGCAGTTCTTC	TRBD1	TRBJ2-1	NA	TRBV29-1
CASSKKTSSGVLAKNIQYF	TGTGCCAGCAGCAAAAAAACTTCTAGCGGGGTACTAGCCAAAAACATTCAGTACTTC	NA	TRBJ2-4	NA	TRBV21-1
CASSLGQSTDTQYF	TGTGCCAGCAGCTTGGGTCAGAGCACAGATACGCAGTATTTT	NA	TRBJ2-3	NA	TRBV5-6
CASSLARGTNTEAFF	TGTGCCAGCAGCTTAGCTCGGGGGACGAACACTGAAGCTTTCTTT	NA	TRBJ1-1	few	TRBV7-9
CASSGPGEDNSPLHF	TGTGCCAGCAGCGGCCCTGGGGAGGATAATTCACCCCTCCACTTT	NA	TRBJ1-6	many	TRBV7-9
CASSPTGGTGELFF	TGTGCCAGCAGCCCTACAGGGGGCACCGGGGAGCTGTTTTTT	TRBD1	TRBJ2-2	few	TRBV5-4
CASKQGSPSGANVLTF	TGCGCCAGCAAACAGGGCTCCCCCTCTGGGGCCAACGTCCTGACTTTC	NA	TRBJ2-6	few	TRBV5-1
CASSGTSGKDEQYF	TGTGCCAGCAGCGGGACTAGCGGGAAGGACGAGCAGTACTTC	TRBD2	TRBJ2-7	many	TRBV6-2/TRBV6-3
CSARDRPSGGAVETQYF	TGCAGTGCTAGAGATCGGCCTAGCGGGGGGGCCGTCGAGACCCAGTACTTC	TRBD2	TRBJ2-5	few	TRBV20-1
CASRFGGTNEKLFF	TGTGCCTCCCGCTTCGGGGGGACGAATGAAAAACTGTTTTTT	NA	TRBJ1-4	many	TRBV7-2
CASRLTSEPLDEQFF	TGTGCCAGCAGGCTGACTAGCGAACCGTTGGATGAGCAGTTCTTC	TRBD2	TRBJ2-1	many	TRBV14
CASSLNAGVRREKLFF	TGTGCCAGCAGCTTGAACGCCGGAGTAAGGAGGGAAAAACTGTTTTTT	NA	TRBJ1-4	few	TRBV7-2
CSAISQNYEQYF	TGCAGTGCTATAAGTCAGAACTACGAGCAGTACTTC	NA	TRBJ2-7	NA	TRBV20-1
CASSLTDEAFF	TGTGCCAGCAGTCTGACAGATGAGGCTTTCTTT	NA	TRBJ1-1	NA	TRBV12-3/TRBV12-4
CASSPGGTGSFSGNTIYF	TGTGCCAGCTCACCAGGGGGGACAGGGTCCTTCTCTGGAAACACCATATATTTT	TRBD1	TRBJ1-3	NA	TRBV18
CSAQAGTSREQFF	TGCAGTGCCCAAGCTGGGACCTCTCGTGAGCAGTTCTTC	NA	TRBJ2-1	few	TRBV20-1
CASSGGVSGANVLTF	TGTGCCAGCAGCGGGGGGGTCTCCGGGGCCAACGTCCTGACTTTC	TRBD2	TRBJ2-6	NA	TRBV7-2
CASSTGDGYGYTF	TGTGCCAGTAGTACCGGGGACGGCTATGGCTACACCTTC	NA	TRBJ1-2	few	TRBV19
CSARDGTGGEKLFF	TGCAGTGCTAGAGATGGGACAGGGGGAGAAAAACTGTTTTTT	TRBD1	TRBJ1-4	NA	TRBV20-1
CASSFRDSNSPLHF	TGTGCCAGCAGTTTCCGGGACAGTAATTCACCCCTCCACTTT	TRBD1	TRBJ1-6	NA	TRBV12-3/TRBV12-4
CASSKGTGRMNTEAFF	TGTGCCAGCAGTAAGGGGACAGGTAGAATGAACACTGAAGCTTTCTTT	TRBD1	TRBJ1-1	NA	TRBV6-1
CASSMRHNSNQPQHF	TGTGCCAGTAGTATGAGGCACAATAGCAATCAGCCCCAGCATTTT	NA	TRBJ1-5	many	TRBV19
CASGRTGYSEKLFF	TGTGCCAGCGGACGGACAGGGTATAGTGAAAAACTGTTTTTT	TRBD1	TRBJ1-4	many	TRBV2
CASSVAGAGAPTDTQYF	TGTGCCAGCAGCGTAGCCGGAGCGGGAGCCCCCACAGATACGCAGTATTTT	TRBD2	TRBJ2-3	few	TRBV9
CASSLMTGKLGEQYF	TGCGCCAGCAGCTTGATGACCGGGAAACTTGGCGAGCAGTACTTC	NA	TRBJ2-7	few	TRBV5-1
CATSRGGDTQYF	TGTGCCACCAGTCGGGGGGGTGATACGCAGTATTTT	TRBD2	TRBJ2-3	many	TRBV24-1
CATSRDGQHRGLNEQFF	TGTGCCACCAGCCGGGACGGACAGCACAGGGGTTTGAATGAGCAGTTCTTC	TRBD1	TRBJ2-1	NA	TRBV15
CSVEQAPYGYTF	TGCAGCGTTGAACAGGCGCCCTATGGCTACACCTTC	NA	TRBJ1-2	medium-sized	TRBV29-1
CAISESIGGETQYF	TGTGCCATCAGTGAGTCGATCGGTGGGGAGACCCAGTACTTC	NA	TRBJ2-5	NA	TRBV10-3
CASSYSRRGQPQHF	TGTGCCAGCAGTTACTCGCGGCGGGGGCAGCCCCAGCATTTT	NA	TRBJ1-5	NA	TRBV6-2/TRBV6-3
CASRTTSQVEGYGYTF	TGTGCCAGCAGGACCACGTCCCAGGTCGAAGGCTATGGCTACACCTTC	NA	TRBJ1-2	NA	TRBV6-2/TRBV6-3
CSVPRDRPFEAFF	TGCAGTGTCCCCCGGGACAGACCATTTGAAGCTTTCTTT	TRBD1	TRBJ1-1	NA	TRBV20-1
CASSLSQGANYEQYF	TGTGCCAGCAGCTTATCCCAGGGTGCTAACTACGAGCAGTACTTC	NA	TRBJ2-7	many	TRBV7-8
CASSLRLSGNTIYF	TGTGCCAGCAGCTTACGGCTCTCTGGAAACACCATATATTTT	NA	TRBJ1-3	NA	TRBV7-2
CASSQDAGTRSDEQYF	TGTGCCAGCAGCCAAGATGCGGGGACGAGGTCGGACGAGCAGTACTTC	NA	TRBJ2-7	few	TRBV3-1
CASSSGDRRISSTDTQYF	TGTGCCAGCAGTTCTGGGGACAGGCGAATCTCTAGCACAGATACGCAGTATTTT	TRBD1	TRBJ2-3	many	TRBV27
CSARFLASTDTQYF	TGCAGTGCTAGGTTTCTAGCGTCCACAGATACGCAGTATTTT	NA	TRBJ2-3	many	TRBV20-1
CASSRPPMNTEAFF	TGTGCCAGCAGTCGCCCCCCAATGAACACTGAAGCTTTCTTT	NA	TRBJ1-1	many	TRBV6-1
CATSGTVQETQYF	TGTGCCACCAGTGGAACAGTCCAAGAGACCCAGTACTTC	NA	TRBJ2-5	few	TRBV24-1
CASSSSGMETQYF	TGTGCCAGCAGCTCTAGCGGGATGGAGACCCAGTACTTC	TRBD2	TRBJ2-5	NA	TRBV7-2
CASSKGKGTGTGELFF	TGTGCCAGCAGCAAAGGGAAGGGAACAGGGACCGGGGAGCTGTTTTTT	NA	TRBJ2-2	few	TRBV21-1
CASSPPGTPQETQYF	TGTGCCAGCAGTCCACCCGGGACTCCCCAAGAGACCCAATACTTC	NA	TRBJ2-5	once	TRBV12-3/TRBV12-4
CAISPGLAGANEQFF	TGTGCCATCAGTCCCGGACTAGCGGGGGCCAATGAGCAGTTCTTC	TRBD2	TRBJ2-1	many	TRBV10-3
CASEYNTEAFF	TGTGCCAGCGAGTATAACACTGAAGCTTTCTTT	NA	TRBJ1-1	NA	TRBV28